This TCR beta chain derives from a study of type 1 regulatory T cells. About the research overall: An in vitro protocol generated T-allo10, a Tr1-enriched, alloantigen-specific CD4 T cell product.

TCRdb reprocessed the reads with MiXCR, giving one entry per CDR3 protein. The table includes around 14,000 distinct CDR3 sequences, approximately 14% detected once. Germline lookup yields CDR1 SGHRS and CDR2 YFSETQ. With 6 bases removed from V and 7 bases from J, the gap between germline ends came to 16 bases. CDR3 length: 14 residues. This clonotype was found a few times. Its target is not known. V is TRBV5-1 and J is TRBJ1-4, with D unresolved. The sample comprised cultured T cells, either the whole culture or a sorted T cell fraction (not recorded which). The receptor was isolated from a human donor in good health. The DNA of the CDR3 is TGCGCCAGCAAGCTTACCGCCGACCTTGAAAAACTGTTTTTT. Its protein is CASKLTADLEKLFF.